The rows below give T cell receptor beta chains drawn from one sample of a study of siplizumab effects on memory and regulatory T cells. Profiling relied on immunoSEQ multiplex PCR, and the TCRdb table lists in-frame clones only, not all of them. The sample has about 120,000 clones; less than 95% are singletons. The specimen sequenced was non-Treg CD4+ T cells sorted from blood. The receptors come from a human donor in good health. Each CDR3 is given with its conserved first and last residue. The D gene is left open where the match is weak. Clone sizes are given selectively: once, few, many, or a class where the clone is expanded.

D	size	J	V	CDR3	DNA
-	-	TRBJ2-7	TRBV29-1	CSVEEGGRGQYF	TGCAGCGTTGAAGAAGGGGGTCGTGGGCAGTACTTC
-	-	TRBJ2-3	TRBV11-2	CASSLDYAADTQYF	TGTGCCAGCAGCTTAGATTACGCGGCAGATACGCAGTATTTT
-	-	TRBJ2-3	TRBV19	CASSVSITDTQYF	TGTGCCAGTAGTGTTAGTATCACAGATACGCAGTATTTT
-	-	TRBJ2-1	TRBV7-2	CASSLVADGNEQFF	TGTGCCAGCAGCTTAGTTGCTGATGGCAATGAGCAGTTCTTC
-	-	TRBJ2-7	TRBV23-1	CASGYEQYF	TGCGCCAGCGGCTACGAGCAGTACTTC
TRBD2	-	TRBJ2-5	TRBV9	CASSPGTSLETQYF	TGTGCCAGCAGCCCAGGGACTAGCCTTGAGACCCAGTACTTC
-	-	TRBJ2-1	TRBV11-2	CASSYIRGPVNEQFF	TGTGCCAGCAGCTATATCCGTGGGCCGGTCAATGAGCAGTTCTTC
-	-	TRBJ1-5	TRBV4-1	CASSLWGYATNNQPQHF	TGCGCCAGCAGCCTCTGGGGGTACGCAACTAACAATCAGCCCCAGCATTTT
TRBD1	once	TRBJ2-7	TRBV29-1	CSARTGREQYF	TGCAGCGCCCGGACAGGCCGCGAGCAGTACTTC
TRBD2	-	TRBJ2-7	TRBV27	CASRSLAEAYEQYF	TGTGCCAGCAGGTCTCTAGCGGAGGCCTACGAGCAGTACTTC
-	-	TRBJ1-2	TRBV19	CASTRGSYGYTF	TGTGCCAGTACTCGAGGGAGCTATGGCTACACCTTC
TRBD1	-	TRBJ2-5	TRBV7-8	CASSLETGGSETQYF	TGTGCCAGCAGCTTAGAAACAGGGGGCTCGGAGACCCAGTACTTC
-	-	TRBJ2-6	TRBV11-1	CASSFRDGDSGANVLTF	TGTGCCAGCAGTTTCAGGGACGGAGACTCTGGGGCCAACGTCCTGACTTTC
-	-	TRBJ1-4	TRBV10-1	CASSGSETGEKLFF	TGCGCCAGCAGTGGATCAGAAACCGGCGAAAAACTGTTTTTT
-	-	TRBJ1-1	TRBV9	CASSAYSRLNTEAFF	TGTGCCAGCAGCGCCTACAGCCGTTTGAACACTGAAGCTTTCTTT
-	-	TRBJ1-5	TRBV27	CASRGDLLQPQHF	TGTGCCAGCAGGGGGGACTTACTTCAGCCCCAGCATTTT
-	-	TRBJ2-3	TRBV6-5	CASTHTDTQYF	TGTGCCAGCACCCACACAGATACGCAGTATTTT
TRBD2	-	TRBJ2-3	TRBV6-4	CASSPGPSGTSIDTQYF	TGTGCCAGCAGCCCCGGACCTAGCGGGACCTCAATAGATACGCAGTATTTT
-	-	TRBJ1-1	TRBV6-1	CASSAQAALGEAFF	TGTGCCAGCAGTGCGCAGGCGGCCCTGGGGGAAGCTTTCTTT
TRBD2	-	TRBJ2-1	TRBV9	CASSGPREAGDYNEQFF	TGTGCCAGCAGCGGGCCGCGCGAGGCGGGGGATTACAATGAGCAGTTCTTC
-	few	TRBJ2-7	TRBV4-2	CASSQVAATYEQYF	TGTGCCAGCAGCCAAGTGGCGGCCACCTACGAGCAGTACTTC
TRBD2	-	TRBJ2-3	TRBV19	CATALGSGGTQYF	TGTGCCACCGCGCTCGGGAGCGGGGGTACGCAGTATTTT
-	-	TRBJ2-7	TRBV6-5	CASIPDRPHYEQYF	TGTGCCAGCATCCCTGACAGGCCCCACTACGAGCAGTACTTC
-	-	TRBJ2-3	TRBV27	CASSVRSSQDTQYF	TGTGCCAGCAGTGTAAGGTCTAGCCAGGATACGCAGTATTTT